The source of this T cell receptor beta chain is a study of blood T cell repertoires in COVID-19 (dated by TCRdb to 2018 to 2020). Notes on the research overall: Samples covering the acute and convalescent phases of COVID-19 were provided by collaborators in the United States, Italy and Spain. A freely available public database, intended as a resource for researchers studying the immune response to SARS-CoV-2, is where the repertoires were released. HLA class I and class II types, where available, came from metadata supplied by the sample provider rather than from assay-based typing. Sample metadata almost always included a de-identified subject ID, COVID-19 status, age in years and sex. Samples came from the ongoing ImmuneRACE study (first 160 participants) plus 1,254 subjects from 6 global collaborators. The prospective study material was composed of cDNA or gDNA derived from T cells, B-cell-depleted T cells, or PBMCs. Deeply sampled blood TCRbeta repertoires from subjects exposed to, actively infected with, or recovered from COVID-19 were included in the dataset.

TCRbeta CDR3 regions were amplified from genomic DNA by means of the immunoSEQ Assay, a bias-controlled multiplex PCR. On the study's bioinformatics: The number of nucleated cells in each sample was estimated by amplification of reference gene primers within the assay. To quantify the absolute abundance of each unique TCRbeta CDR3 rearrangement, sequence reads were collapsed and filtered. For each sample, productive Simpson clonality was calculated by taking the square root of Simpson's diversity index across productive rearrangements. As stored in TCRdb, this immuneACCESS dataset retains in-frame rearrangements with V and J assigned. A fraction of the clones does not appear; measured against another copy, unresolved V genes explain less than half of the discrepancy, and the remainder lacks a known reason. The V and J calls and clone size come from that table; D and trimming were worked out from the DNA. The sample table shows approximately 350,000 clones, and roughly 90% are seen once. About 6.7% of the sample lies in the top ten.

One collaborating source in Seattle enrolled patients while the patients were actively infected and followed the patients over time throughout the course of disease. The collaborating institutions used their own protocols to collect whole blood in K2EDTA tubes. Collaborator samples were shipped for TCRbeta analysis as frozen whole blood, isolated PBMCs, or DNA extracted from either sample type. As to this clone: The antigen it recognizes is unknown. Base qualities are not recorded, but no much larger clone differs from it by a single base.

According to the germline V gene (reference sequence), CDR1 reads PRHDT and CDR2 reads FYEKMQ. The CDR3 contains 12 residues, cysteine and phenylalanine counted. Only CDR3 DNA remains: 36 bases, in frame from the first base. V lost 4 bases and J lost 4 bases; the stretch between them is 8 bases long. The investigation overall reported the following: The quantity of clinical and demographic metadata differed by source and by participant and was supplied without curation.

The chain is encoded by TRBV13 joined to TRBJ2-7; perhaps TRBD2 is the D gene, with 6 bases matching. The TCR originated in a woman aged 70-85 years with COVID-19, enrolled during active disease. The sequenced material came from peripheral blood. The nucleotide sequence reads as follows: TGTGCCAGCAGCTCGGGGGAATACGAGCAGTACTTC. It translates as CASSSGEYEQYF.